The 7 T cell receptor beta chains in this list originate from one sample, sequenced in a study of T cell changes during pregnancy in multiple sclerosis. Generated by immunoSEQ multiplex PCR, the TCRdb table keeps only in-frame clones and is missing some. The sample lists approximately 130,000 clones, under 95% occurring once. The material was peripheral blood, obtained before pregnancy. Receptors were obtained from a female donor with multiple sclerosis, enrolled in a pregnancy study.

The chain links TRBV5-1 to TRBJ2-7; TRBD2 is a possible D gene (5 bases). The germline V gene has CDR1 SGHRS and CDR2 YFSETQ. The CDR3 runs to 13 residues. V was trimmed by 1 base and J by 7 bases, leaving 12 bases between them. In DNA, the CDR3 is TGCGCCAGCAGCTTGTTATCCCCGGGGGAGCAGTACTTC. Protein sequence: CASSLLSPGEQYF. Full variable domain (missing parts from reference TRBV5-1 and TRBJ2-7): KAGVTQTPRYLIKTRGQQVTLSCSPISGHRSVSWYQQTPGQGLQFLFEYFSETQRNKGNFPGRFSGRQFSNSRSEMNVSTLELGDSALYLCASSLLSPGEQYFGPGTRLTVT.

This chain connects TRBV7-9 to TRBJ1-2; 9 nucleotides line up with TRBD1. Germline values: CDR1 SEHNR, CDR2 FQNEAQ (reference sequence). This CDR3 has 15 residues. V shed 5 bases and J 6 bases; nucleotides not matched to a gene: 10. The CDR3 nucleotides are TGTGCCAGCAGCGGAGCGGGGACAGGGTATAATGGCTACACCTTC. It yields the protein CASSGAGTGYNGYTF.

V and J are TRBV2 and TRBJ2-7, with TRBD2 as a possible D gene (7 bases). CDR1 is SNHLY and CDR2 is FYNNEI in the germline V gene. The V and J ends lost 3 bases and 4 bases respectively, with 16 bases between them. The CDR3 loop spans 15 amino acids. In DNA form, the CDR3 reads TGTGCCAGCAGTGACTATTCGGGGGGCGGGTACGAGCAGTACTTC. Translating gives CASSDYSGGGYEQYF.

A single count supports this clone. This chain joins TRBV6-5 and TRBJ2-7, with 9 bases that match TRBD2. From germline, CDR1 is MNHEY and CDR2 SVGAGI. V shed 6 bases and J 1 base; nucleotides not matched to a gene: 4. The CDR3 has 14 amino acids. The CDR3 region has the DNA TGTGCCAGCAGGGCGCGGGGGGGGTCCTACGAGCAGTACTTC. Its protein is CASRARGGSYEQYF.

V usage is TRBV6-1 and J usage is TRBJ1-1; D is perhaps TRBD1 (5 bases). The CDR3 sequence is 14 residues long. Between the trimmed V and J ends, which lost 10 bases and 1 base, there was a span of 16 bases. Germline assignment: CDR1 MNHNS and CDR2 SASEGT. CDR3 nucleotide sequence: TGTGCCATCTTCTTGGGACTCCCGAACACTGAAGCTTTCTTT. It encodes CAIFLGLPNTEAFF.

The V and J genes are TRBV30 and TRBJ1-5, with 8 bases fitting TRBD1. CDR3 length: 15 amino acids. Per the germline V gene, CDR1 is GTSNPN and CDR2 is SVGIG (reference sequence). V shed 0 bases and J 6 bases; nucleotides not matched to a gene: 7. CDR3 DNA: TGTGCCTGGAGTGTTACAGGGGGATCGGGTCAGCCCCAGCATTTT. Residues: CAWSVTGGSGQPQHF.

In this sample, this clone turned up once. CDR3 in DNA: TGTGCCAGTAGTAAAAGGGGCAGTCAGCCCCAGCATTTT. It translates to CASSKRGSQPQHF. The V gene is TRBV19, the J gene TRBJ1-5; possible D gene TRBD1, 5 bases. Germline lookup yields CDR1 LNHDA and CDR2 SQIVND (reference sequence). Between the trimmed V and J ends, which lost 4 bases and 6 bases, there was a span of 10 bases. The CDR3 sequence is 13 residues long.